Listed here are 4 T cell receptor beta chains from one sample, sequenced in a study of CD8 T cells in ankylosing spondylitis (dated by TCRdb to 2016 to 2017). The library was made by 5' RACE. The sequencer was an Illumina HiSeq 2500. TCRdb cleaned the public reads at Q25 with fastp, built clones with MiXCR and kept in-frame beta chains. Each CDR3 protein appears once, grouped with its most common genes and DNA. Within this sample are approximately 300,000 distinct CDR3 sequences, with 20% of them counted one time only. The biggest ten clones account for roughly 7.3% of the sample. The sample comprised blood, either unsorted or a sorted T cell fraction (not recorded which). These receptors were obtained from a male donor with ankylosing spondylitis or in good health (not recorded which).

As to this clonotype: A much larger clonotype is one base distant, so this may be a read error. The chain uses TRBV9 and TRBJ2-3; 11 positions match TRBD2. Germline V gene data show CDR1 as SGDLS and CDR2 as YYNGEE. This CDR3 has 15 amino acids. The CDR3 here is CASNVVAGGPDTQYF. CDR3 nucleotide sequence: TGTGCCAGCAACGTAGTAGCGGGAGGGCCCGATACGCAGTATTTT.

V gene TRBV12-3 or TRBV12-4 combines with J gene TRBJ2-7; possible D gene TRBD1, 6 bases. The CDR3 is 13 amino acids. Trimming removed 3 bases from V and 5 bases from J, with 11 bases in between. CDR3 amino acids: CASSLAGAHEQYV. The CDR3 bases are TGTGCCAGCAGTTTGGCAGGGGCCCACGAGCAGTACGTC.

The rearrangement joins TRBV7-9 to TRBJ2-1, with D perhaps matching TRBD2 (6 bases). The V end was cut by 5 bases, the J end by 7 bases, with 15 bases between. This CDR3 region has 14 residues. Germline V lookup: CDR1 SEHNR, CDR2 FQNEAQ (reference sequence). Here the CDR3 reads CASSLPSALNEQFF. The CDR3 nucleotides are TGTGCCAGCAGCCTTCCTAGCGCCTTAAATGAGCAGTTCTTC.

V and J are TRBV29-1 and TRBJ1-1; 8 bases agree with TRBD1. This CDR3 comprises 13 residues. Trimming at V came to 5 bases and at J to 4 bases, leaving 6 bases not matched to a gene. Germline CDR1 is SQVTM and CDR2 is ANQGSEA. The CDR3 spells CSVTGGAGTEAFF. The CDR3 DNA reads as TGCAGCGTTACAGGGGGTGCTGGCACTGAAGCTTTCTTT.